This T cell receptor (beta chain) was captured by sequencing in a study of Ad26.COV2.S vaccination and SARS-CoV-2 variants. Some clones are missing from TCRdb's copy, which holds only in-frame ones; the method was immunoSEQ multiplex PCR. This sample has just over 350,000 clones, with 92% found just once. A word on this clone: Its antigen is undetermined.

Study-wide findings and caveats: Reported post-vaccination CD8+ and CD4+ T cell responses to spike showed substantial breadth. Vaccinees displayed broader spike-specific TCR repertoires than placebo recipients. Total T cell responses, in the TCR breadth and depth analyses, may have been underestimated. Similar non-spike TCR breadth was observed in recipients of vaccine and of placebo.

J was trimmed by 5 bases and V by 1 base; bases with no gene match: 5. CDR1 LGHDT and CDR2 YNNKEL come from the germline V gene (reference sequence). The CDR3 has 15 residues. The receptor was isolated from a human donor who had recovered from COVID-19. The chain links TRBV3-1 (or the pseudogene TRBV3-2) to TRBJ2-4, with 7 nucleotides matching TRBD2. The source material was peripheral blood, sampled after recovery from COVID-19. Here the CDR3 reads CASSQGWGGENIQYF. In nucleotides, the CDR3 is TGTGCCAGCAGCCAAGGTTGGGGGGGGGAAAACATTCAGTACTTC.